This T cell receptor (beta chain) was identified in a study of blood T cell repertoires in COVID-19. The overall study: Both acute and convalescent COVID-19 samples were obtained from the United States, Italy and Spain.

This CDR3 is built from 16 residues. The V end was cut by 0 bases, the J end by 2 bases, with 8 bases between. Germline V gene data show CDR1 as LNHNV and CDR2 as YYDKDF (reference sequence). Per the original data handling: By means of reference gene primer amplification, nucleated cell counts were estimated. Assay: immunoSEQ multiplex PCR; the TCRdb copy retains only in-frame clones and omits some. V, J and clone size are taken as reported in that table, and D and trimming were inferred from the DNA itself. The repertoire includes 180,000 or so clones, 80% to 90% of them detected once, and 8% to 10% sits in the top ten.

The chain has TRBV15 and TRBJ2-6; D perhaps matches TRBD2 (5 bases). The sequencing input was peripheral blood. The TCR originated in a man aged 55 to 70 with acute or convalescent COVID-19. The CDR3 DNA reads TGTGCCACCAGCAGAGATGTCGGGGCTGGGGCCAACGTCCTGACTTTC. This gives the protein CATSRDVGAGANVLTF.